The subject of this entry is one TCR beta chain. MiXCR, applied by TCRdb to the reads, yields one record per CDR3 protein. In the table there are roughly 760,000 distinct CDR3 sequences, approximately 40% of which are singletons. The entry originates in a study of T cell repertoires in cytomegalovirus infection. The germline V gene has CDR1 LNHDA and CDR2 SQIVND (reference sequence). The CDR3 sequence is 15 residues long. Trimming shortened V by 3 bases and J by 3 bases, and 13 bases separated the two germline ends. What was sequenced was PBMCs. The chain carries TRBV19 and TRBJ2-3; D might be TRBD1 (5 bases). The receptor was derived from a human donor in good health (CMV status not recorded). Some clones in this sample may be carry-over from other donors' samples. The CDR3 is CASSMGAPGTDTQYF. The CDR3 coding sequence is TGTGCCAGTAGTATGGGTGCTCCAGGGACAGATACGCAGTATTTT.